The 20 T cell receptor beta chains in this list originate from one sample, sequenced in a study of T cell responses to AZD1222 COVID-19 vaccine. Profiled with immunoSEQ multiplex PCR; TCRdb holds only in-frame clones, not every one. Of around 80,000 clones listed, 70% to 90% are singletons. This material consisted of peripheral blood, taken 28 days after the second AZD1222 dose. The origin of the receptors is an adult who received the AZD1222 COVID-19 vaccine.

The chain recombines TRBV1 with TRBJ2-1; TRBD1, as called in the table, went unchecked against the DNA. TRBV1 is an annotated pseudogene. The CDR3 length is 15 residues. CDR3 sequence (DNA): TGCACCAGCAGCCAAGAACGTGGGCGTGAGAATGAGCAGTTCTTC. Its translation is CTSSQERGRENEQFF.

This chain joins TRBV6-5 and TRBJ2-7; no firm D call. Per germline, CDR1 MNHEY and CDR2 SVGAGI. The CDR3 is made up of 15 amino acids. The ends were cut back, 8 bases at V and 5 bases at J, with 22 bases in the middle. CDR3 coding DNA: TGTGCCAGCTCCCTACCGCCCCCTGTCCAGGACGAGCAGTACTTC. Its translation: CASSLPPPVQDEQYF.

The CDR3 DNA reads TGTGCCACCAGCCAATTCCCTAAGGCGGGGGGAACTGAGCAGTTCTTC. This gives the protein CATSQFPKAGGTEQFF. This rearrangement joins TRBV15 to TRBJ2-1; 8 bases agree with TRBD2. The V segment lost 5 bases and the J segment 9 bases; nucleotides outside the gene matches: 15. The CDR3 extends over 16 amino acids. Germline V CDR1 and CDR2: LNHNV, YYDKDF (reference sequence).

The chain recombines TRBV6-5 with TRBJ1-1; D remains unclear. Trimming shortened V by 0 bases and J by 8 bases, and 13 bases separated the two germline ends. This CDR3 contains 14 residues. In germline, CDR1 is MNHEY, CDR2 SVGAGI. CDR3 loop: CASSYSTKRTEAFF. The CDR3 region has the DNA TGTGCCAGCAGTTACTCGACGAAGAGGACCGAAGCTTTCTTT.

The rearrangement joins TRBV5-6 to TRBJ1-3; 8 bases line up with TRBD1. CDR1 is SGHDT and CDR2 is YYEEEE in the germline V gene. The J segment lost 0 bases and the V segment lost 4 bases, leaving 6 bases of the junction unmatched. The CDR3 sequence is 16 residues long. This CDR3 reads CASSLDGTGSGNTIYF. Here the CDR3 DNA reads TGTGCCAGCAGCCTTGATGGGACAGGCTCTGGAAACACCATATATTTT.

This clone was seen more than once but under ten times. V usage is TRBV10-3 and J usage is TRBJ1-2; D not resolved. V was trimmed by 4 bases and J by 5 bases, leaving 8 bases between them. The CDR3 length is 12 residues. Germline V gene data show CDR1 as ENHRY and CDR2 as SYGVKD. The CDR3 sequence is CAISVESYGYTF. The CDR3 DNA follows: TGTGCCATCAGTGTAGAATCGTATGGCTACACCTTC.

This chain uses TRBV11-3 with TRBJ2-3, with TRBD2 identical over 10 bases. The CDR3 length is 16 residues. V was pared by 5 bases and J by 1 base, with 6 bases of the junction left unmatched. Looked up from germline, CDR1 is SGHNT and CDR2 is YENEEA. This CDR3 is CASSPSGGAGTDTQYF. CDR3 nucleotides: TGTGCCAGCAGCCCGAGCGGGGGGGCAGGCACAGATACGCAGTATTTT.

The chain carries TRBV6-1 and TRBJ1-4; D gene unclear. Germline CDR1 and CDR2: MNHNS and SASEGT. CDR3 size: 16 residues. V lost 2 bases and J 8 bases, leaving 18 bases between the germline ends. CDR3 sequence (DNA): TGTGCCAGCAGTGAAAATCACGGCCTGGTGGGAGAAAAACTGTTTTTT. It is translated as CASSENHGLVGEKLFF.

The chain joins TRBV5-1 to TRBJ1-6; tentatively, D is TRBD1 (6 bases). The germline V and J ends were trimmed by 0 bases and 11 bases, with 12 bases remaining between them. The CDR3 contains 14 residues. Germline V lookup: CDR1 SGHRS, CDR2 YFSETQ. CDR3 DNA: TGCGCCAGCAGCTTGGACAGGGAAGTGGCACCCCTCCACTTT. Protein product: CASSLDREVAPLHF.

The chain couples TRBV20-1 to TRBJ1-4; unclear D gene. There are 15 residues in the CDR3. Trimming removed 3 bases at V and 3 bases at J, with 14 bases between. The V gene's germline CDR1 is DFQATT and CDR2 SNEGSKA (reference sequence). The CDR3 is CSASFAPGPNEKLFF. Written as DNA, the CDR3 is TGCAGTGCTAGTTTCGCCCCCGGGCCTAATGAAAAACTGTTTTTT.

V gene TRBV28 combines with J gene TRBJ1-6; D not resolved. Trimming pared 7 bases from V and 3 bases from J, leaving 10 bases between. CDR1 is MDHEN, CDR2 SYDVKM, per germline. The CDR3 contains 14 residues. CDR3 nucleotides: TGTGCCAGCACCCGGGGTATCTATAATTCACCCCTCCACTTT. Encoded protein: CASTRGIYNSPLHF. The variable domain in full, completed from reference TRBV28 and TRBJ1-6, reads DVKVTQSSRYLVKRTGEKVFLECVQDMDHENMFWYRQDPGLGLRLIYFSYDVKMKEKGDIPEGYSVSREKKERFSLILESASTNQTSMYLCASTRGIYNSPLHFGNGTRLTVT.

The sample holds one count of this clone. This CDR3 reads CASRQLAGAGNEQFF. As DNA, the CDR3 is TGTGCCAGCAGGCAACTAGCGGGGGCGGGAAATGAGCAGTTCTTC. The rearrangement joins TRBV6-5 to TRBJ2-1; TRBD2 matches 11 bases. J was trimmed by 7 bases and V by 6 bases; bases with no gene match: 8. Germline CDR1 and CDR2: MNHEY and SVGAGI. CDR3 length: 15 residues.

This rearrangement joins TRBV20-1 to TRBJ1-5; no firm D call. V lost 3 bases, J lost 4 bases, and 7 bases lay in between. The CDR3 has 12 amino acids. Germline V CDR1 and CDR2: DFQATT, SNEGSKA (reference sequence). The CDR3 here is CSASWANQPQHF. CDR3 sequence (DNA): TGCAGTGCTAGTTGGGCAAATCAGCCCCAGCATTTT.

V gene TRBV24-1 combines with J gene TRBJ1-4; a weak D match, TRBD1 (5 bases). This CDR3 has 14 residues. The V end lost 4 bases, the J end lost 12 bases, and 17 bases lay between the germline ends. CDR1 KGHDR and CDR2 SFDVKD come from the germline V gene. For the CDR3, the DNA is TGTGCCACCAGTGACAGCGGGACGACCGGGGAACTGTTTTTT. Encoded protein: CATSDSGTTGELFF.

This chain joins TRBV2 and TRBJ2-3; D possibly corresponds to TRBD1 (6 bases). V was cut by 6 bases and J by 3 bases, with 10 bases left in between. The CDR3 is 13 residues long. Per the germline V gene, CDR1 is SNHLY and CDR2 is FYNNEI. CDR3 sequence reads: CASRRQVTDTQYF. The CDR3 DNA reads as TGTGCCAGCAGGAGACAGGTAACAGATACGCAGTATTTT. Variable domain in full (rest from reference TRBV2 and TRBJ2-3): EPEVTQTPSHQVTQMGQEVILRCVPISNHLYFYWYRQILGQKVEFLVSFYNNEISEKSEIFDDQFSVERPDGSNFTLKIRSTKLEDSAMYFCASRRQVTDTQYFGPGTRLTVL.

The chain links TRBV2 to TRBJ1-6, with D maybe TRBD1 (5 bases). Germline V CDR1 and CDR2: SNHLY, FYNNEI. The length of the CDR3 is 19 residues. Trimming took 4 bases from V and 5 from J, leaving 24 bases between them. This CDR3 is CASSGKEGEPFFNNSPLHF. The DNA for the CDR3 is TGTGCCAGCAGTGGAAAAGAAGGGGAGCCTTTTTTTAATAATTCACCCCTCCACTTT.

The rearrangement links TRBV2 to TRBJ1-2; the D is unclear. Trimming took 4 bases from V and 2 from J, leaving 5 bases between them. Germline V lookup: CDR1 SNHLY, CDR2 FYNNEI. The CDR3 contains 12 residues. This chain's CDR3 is CASSAENYGYTF. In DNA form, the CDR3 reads TGTGCCAGCAGTGCAGAGAACTATGGCTACACCTTC.

CDR3 in amino acids: CASSPILGLYGYTF. The CDR3 DNA reads as TGTGCCAGCAGCCCTATTTTAGGGCTATATGGCTACACCTTC. The chain has TRBV3-1 (or the pseudogene TRBV3-2) and TRBJ1-2, with unresolved D. Germline CDR1 is LGHDT and CDR2 is YNNKEL (reference sequence). CDR3 length: 14 amino acids. The V gene lost 4 bases and the J gene lost 5 bases, with 14 bases spanning the gap.

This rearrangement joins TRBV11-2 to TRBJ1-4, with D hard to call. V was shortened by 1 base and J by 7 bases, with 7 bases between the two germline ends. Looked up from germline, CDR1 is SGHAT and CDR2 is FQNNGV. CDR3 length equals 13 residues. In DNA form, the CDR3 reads TGTGCCAGCAGCTTAGTTGGGGTTGAAAAACTGTTTTTT. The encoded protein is CASSLVGVEKLFF.

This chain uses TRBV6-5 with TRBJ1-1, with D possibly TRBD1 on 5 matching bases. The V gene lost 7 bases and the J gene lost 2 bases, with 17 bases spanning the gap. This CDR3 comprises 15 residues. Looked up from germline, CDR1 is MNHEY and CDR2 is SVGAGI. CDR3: CASKRREGLNTEAFF. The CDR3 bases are TGTGCCAGCAAACGGAGAGAGGGACTTAACACTGAAGCTTTCTTT.